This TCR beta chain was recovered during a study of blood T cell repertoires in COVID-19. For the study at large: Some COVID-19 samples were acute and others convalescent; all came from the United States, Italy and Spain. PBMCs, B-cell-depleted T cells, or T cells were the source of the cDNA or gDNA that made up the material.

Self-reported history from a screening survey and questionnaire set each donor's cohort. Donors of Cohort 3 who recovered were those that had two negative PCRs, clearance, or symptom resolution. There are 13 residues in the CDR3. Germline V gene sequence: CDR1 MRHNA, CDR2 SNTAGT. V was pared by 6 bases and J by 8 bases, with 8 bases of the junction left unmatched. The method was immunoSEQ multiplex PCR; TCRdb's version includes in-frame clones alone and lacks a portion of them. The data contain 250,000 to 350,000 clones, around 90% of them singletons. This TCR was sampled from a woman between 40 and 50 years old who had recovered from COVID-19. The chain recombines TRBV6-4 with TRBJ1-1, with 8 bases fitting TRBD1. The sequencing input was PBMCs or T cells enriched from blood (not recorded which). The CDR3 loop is CASRGDRGGEAFF. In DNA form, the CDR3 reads TGTGCCAGCAGGGGAGACAGGGGAGGGGAAGCTTTCTTT.